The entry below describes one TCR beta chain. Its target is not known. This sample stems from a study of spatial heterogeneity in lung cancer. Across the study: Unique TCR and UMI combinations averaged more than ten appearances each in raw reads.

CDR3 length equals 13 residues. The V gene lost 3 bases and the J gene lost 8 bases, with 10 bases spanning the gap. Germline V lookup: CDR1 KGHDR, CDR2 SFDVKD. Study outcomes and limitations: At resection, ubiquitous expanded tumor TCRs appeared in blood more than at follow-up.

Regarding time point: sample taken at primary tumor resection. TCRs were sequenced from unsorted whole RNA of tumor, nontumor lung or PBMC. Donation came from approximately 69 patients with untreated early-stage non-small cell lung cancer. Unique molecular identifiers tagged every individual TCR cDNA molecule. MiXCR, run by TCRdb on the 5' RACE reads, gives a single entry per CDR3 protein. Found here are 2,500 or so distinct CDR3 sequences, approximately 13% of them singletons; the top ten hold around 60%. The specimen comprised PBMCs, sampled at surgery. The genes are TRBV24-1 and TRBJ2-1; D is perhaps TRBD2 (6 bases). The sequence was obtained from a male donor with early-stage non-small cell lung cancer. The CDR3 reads CATSDGGRDEQFF. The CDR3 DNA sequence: TGTGCCACCAGTGATGGGGGGAGAGATGAGCAGTTCTTC.